The 20 T cell receptor beta chains below all came from one sample that was sequenced in a study of T cell responses to AZD1222 COVID-19 vaccine (dated by TCRdb to 2020 to 2022). This specimen's time point label, interpreted: baseline before first vaccination. The library was made by the immunoSEQ multiplex PCR assay. TCRdb stores this immuneACCESS table with in-frame sequences only. Part of the clones is absent; in the studies checked, under half of the shortfall reflects unresolved V genes, and no reason is known for the rest. The sample contains 100,000 to 150,000 clones, roughly 85% of them found a single time. The top ten hold 7.6% of the sample. This specimen consisted of peripheral blood, obtained on day 0 of AZD1222 vaccination. These receptors all stem from an adult in good health.

The chain uses TRBV5-1 and TRBJ2-7, with 9 nucleotides matching TRBD1. CDR3 size: 16 residues. V lost 1 base, J lost 6 bases, and 11 bases stayed unmatched. CDR1 is SGHRS and CDR2 is YFSETQ in the germline V gene. The CDR3 bases are TGCGCCAGCAGCTTGTCCCCTCCGGGACAGGGTTTCGAGCAGTACTTC. Amino acid sequence: CASSLSPPGQGFEQYF.

DNA for the CDR3: TGTGCCAGCAGTTACGGGGCAGACTCTGGAAACACCATATATTTT. Its protein product is CASSYGADSGNTIYF. This chain uses TRBV6-2 or TRBV6-3 with TRBJ1-3, with D maybe TRBD1 (5 bases). V was shortened by 2 bases and J by 0 bases, with 8 bases between the two germline ends. CDR3 length: 15 amino acids. CDR1 is MNHEY, CDR2 SVGEGT, per germline.

The chain's CDR3 is CASSLDTGSRGEKLFF. DNA of the CDR3: TGCGCCAGCAGCTTGGATACCGGCAGTCGGGGTGAAAAACTGTTTTTT. This chain links TRBV5-1 with TRBJ1-4; D is unclear. The CDR3 runs to 16 residues. Trimming removed 0 bases from V and 7 bases from J, with 16 bases in between. The germline V gene encodes CDR1 SGHRS and CDR2 YFSETQ.

The V call is TRBV2, the J call TRBJ2-3; D is ambiguous. The germline V and J ends were trimmed by 5 bases and 5 bases, with 14 bases remaining between them. Germline CDR1 SNHLY, CDR2 FYNNEI. This CDR3 has 14 residues. The CDR3 region has the DNA TGTGCCAGCAGTCCGATGTCCTTGGGAGATACGCAGTATTTT. Translated, it gives CASSPMSLGDTQYF.

The V call is TRBV28, the J call TRBJ1-1; D might be TRBD1 (6 bases). This CDR3 region has 14 residues. Germline V gene sequence: CDR1 MDHEN, CDR2 SYDVKM. The V end lost 10 bases, the J end lost 0 bases, and 15 bases lay between the germline ends. CDR3 sequence reads: CATTRGGMNTEAFF. The CDR3 nucleotides read TGTGCCACTACGAGGGGGGGAATGAACACTGAAGCTTTCTTT.

The chain employs TRBV25-1 and TRBJ1-2, with a weak D call TRBD1 (6 bases). V lost 9 bases and J lost 7, with 15 bases in between. Germline V CDR1 and CDR2: MGHDK, SYGVNS. The CDR3 runs 12 residues. The CDR3: CASQTQGAGYTF. Here the CDR3 DNA reads TGTGCCAGTCAGACACAGGGAGCTGGCTACACCTTC.

The CDR3 loop reads CASSQQRDRGTEAFF. Written as DNA, the CDR3 is TGCGCCAGCAGCCAACAACGGGACAGGGGCACTGAAGCTTTCTTT. The V gene is TRBV4-1, the J gene TRBJ1-1, with 10 nucleotides matching TRBD1. CDR1 MGHRA and CDR2 YSYEKL come from the germline V gene. V dropped 2 bases and J dropped 4; count of bases not matched to a gene: 4. This CDR3 contains 15 residues.

The V and J genes are TRBV27 and TRBJ1-5; D unresolved. Germline assignment: CDR1 MNHEY and CDR2 SMNVEV (reference sequence). The germline V and J ends were trimmed by 2 bases and 6 bases, with 8 bases remaining between them. This CDR3 is built from 13 residues. CDR3 in amino acids: CASSLRERQPQHF. In nucleotides, the CDR3 is TGTGCCAGCAGTTTAAGGGAGCGTCAGCCCCAGCATTTT.

This clone came up once. The CDR3 nucleotides are TGTGCCAGTAGTCGATCAGGACAGGGAGGAACAGATACGCAGTATTTT. Its translation: CASSRSGQGGTDTQYF. The V and J genes are TRBV19 and TRBJ2-3, with 8 bases that match TRBD1. In germline, CDR1 is LNHDA, CDR2 SQIVND (reference sequence). This CDR3 spans 16 amino acids. V was clipped by 5 bases and J by 3 bases; unmatched bases: 10.

This clone was detected only once. The rearrangement links TRBV28 to TRBJ1-2, with D unresolved. Trimming took off 3 bases at V and 4 bases at J, with 12 bases between the two ends. CDR3 size: 14 residues. Germline V gene lookup returns CDR1 MDHEN and CDR2 SYDVKM. The CDR3 DNA follows: TGTGCCAGCAGTTTCCCTCCTCCCTCCTATGGCTACACCTTC. This translates into CASSFPPPSYGYTF.

This chain links TRBV5-1 with TRBJ1-1; TRBD1 is a possible D gene (6 bases). The germline CDR1 and CDR2 sequences are SGHRS and YFSETQ. V lost 4 bases and J lost 6, with 19 bases in between. There are 15 residues in the CDR3. The CDR3 spells CASSPSGGLDAEAFF. CDR3 DNA: TGCGCCAGCAGCCCGTCCGGGGGGCTTGACGCTGAAGCTTTCTTT.

This rearrangement joins TRBV28 to TRBJ1-1, with a possible D match to TRBD1 (5 bases). Looked up from germline, CDR1 is MDHEN and CDR2 is SYDVKM. The CDR3 runs to 12 residues. V lost 9 bases and J 2 bases, leaving 10 bases between the germline ends. As DNA, the CDR3 is TGTGCCAGTGCCGGGGGAAACACTGAAGCTTTCTTT. Protein product: CASAGGNTEAFF. Together with reference TRBV28 and TRBJ1-1, the CDR3 gives the full variable domain: DVKVTQSSRYLVKRTGEKVFLECVQDMDHENMFWYRQDPGLGLRLIYFSYDVKMKEKGDIPEGYSVSREKKERFSLILESASTNQTSMYLCASAGGNTEAFFGQGTRLTVV.

The rearrangement joins TRBV5-1 to TRBJ2-7, with TRBD1 matching over 7 bases. In germline, CDR1 is SGHRS, CDR2 YFSETQ. The ends lost 4 bases at V and 0 bases at J; junction bases unmatched: 10. The CDR3 spans 16 residues. CDR3 in DNA: TGCGCCAGCAGCGAGAACCCCCGGGACAGCTCCTACGAGCAGTACTTC. Residues: CASSENPRDSSYEQYF.

The rearrangement joins TRBV28 to TRBJ1-4; 11 nucleotides line up with TRBD1. With 3 bases clipped from V and 6 bases from J, the junction kept 3 bases outside the gene matches. Germline assignment: CDR1 MDHEN and CDR2 SYDVKM. The CDR3 runs 15 residues. Here the CDR3 reads CASSLLGQGDEKLFF. DNA of the CDR3: TGTGCCAGCAGTTTGTTGGGACAGGGGGATGAAAAACTGTTTTTT.

The chain combines TRBV24-1 with TRBJ2-7; D is possibly TRBD2 (5 bases). Per the germline V gene, CDR1 is KGHDR and CDR2 is SFDVKD. The CDR3 loop spans 12 amino acids. Trimming left V 9 bases short and J 4 bases short, with 12 bases between. CDR3 in amino acids: CATEGPSYEQYF. The CDR3 coding sequence is TGTGCCACCGAGGGCCCTTCTTACGAGCAGTACTTC.

This clone was detected only once. This sequence joins TRBV19 and TRBJ2-3; the D gene is possibly TRBD2 (5 bases). The CDR3 has 14 residues. Trimming removed 8 bases at V and 0 bases at J, with 12 bases between. Germline values: CDR1 LNHDA, CDR2 SQIVND (reference sequence). CDR3 DNA: TGTGCCAGTTCCCCAGCGGCAAGCACAGATACGCAGTATTTT. Its translation: CASSPAASTDTQYF.

This chain joins TRBV19 and TRBJ1-2; D possibly corresponds to TRBD1 (6 bases). Germline values: CDR1 LNHDA, CDR2 SQIVND (reference sequence). The CDR3 consists of 14 residues. V lost 3 bases, J lost 7 bases, and 15 bases lay in between. CDR3 amino acids: CASSIGQGIRGYTF. The CDR3 DNA sequence: TGTGCCAGTAGTATTGGCCAGGGGATCCGTGGCTACACCTTC.

The CDR3 DNA is TGTGCCAGCAGTGGAGGAGGGACTTGGAACACCGGGGAGCTGTTTTTT. This encodes CASSGGGTWNTGELFF. The chain is built from TRBV28 and TRBJ2-2; possibly TRBD2 for D (6 bases). This CDR3 has 16 residues. The germline V gene encodes CDR1 MDHEN and CDR2 SYDVKM. Trimming removed 5 bases at V and 1 base at J, with 14 bases between.

The chain uses TRBV7-2 and TRBJ2-3, with D uncertain. The CDR3 contains 11 residues. Germline-derived CDR1 and CDR2 are SGHTA and FQGNSA. V was cut by 7 bases and J by 6 bases, with 8 bases left in between. Here the CDR3 reads CASILDDTQYF. In nucleotides, the CDR3 is TGTGCCAGCATCCTTGACGATACGCAGTATTTT.

This rearrangement joins TRBV5-1 to TRBJ2-5; D gene unclear. Germline V lookup: CDR1 SGHRS, CDR2 YFSETQ. CDR3 length: 13 residues. Trimming removed 4 bases from V and 2 bases from J, with 9 bases in between. The CDR3 region is CASSGQTQETQYF. In DNA, the CDR3 is TGCGCCAGCAGCGGGCAGACACAAGAGACCCAGTACTTC.